The 18 T cell receptor beta chains below were found in one sample sequenced in a study of naive and memory T cell subsets. For these TCRs, the target antigens are not known. The beta constant-region primer was an equimolar mix of two oligonucleotides covering TRBC1 and TRBC2. The ligated cDNA underwent four PCR rounds using SP2 and nested alpha and beta constant-region primers. TCRdb reprocessed the UMI-ligation and nested PCR reads via MiXCR and lists one record per CDR3 protein. The sample lists about 150,000 distinct CDR3 sequences; approximately 22% were seen once. Study results and limitations: Possibly reflecting memory cells re-expressing CD45RA, a few larger clonotypes occurred in naive repertoires, especially CD8.

The sequencing input was naive CD4+ T cells from blood. These receptors were taken from a human donor in good health.

Only a few counts were recorded for this clonotype. This chain uses TRBV7-8 with TRBJ2-7; weak D call: TRBD2 (6 bases). CDR3 size: 14 residues. Trimming took 5 bases from V and 6 from J, leaving 17 bases between them. The germline V gene has CDR1 SGHVS and CDR2 FQNEAQ. The CDR3 DNA follows: TGTGCCAGCAGCGCCCTAGCGCGTGAGGGCGAGCAGTACTTC. This gives the protein CASSALAREGEQYF. The variable domain in full, with the rest retrieved from reference TRBV7-8 and TRBJ2-7, is GAGVSQSPRYKVAKRGQDVALRCDPISGHVSLFWYQQALGQGPEFLTYFQNEAQLDKSGLPSDRFFAERPEGSVSTLKIQRTQQEDSAVYLCASSALAREGEQYFGPGTRLTVT.

J is TRBJ2-1 and V is TRBV5-1; 10 nucleotides align to TRBD2. Trimming at V came to 0 bases and at J to 5 bases, leaving 8 bases not matched to a gene. The CDR3 spans 17 residues. The germline V gene has CDR1 SGHRS and CDR2 YFSETQ. Here the CDR3 reads CASSLARTSGADNEQFF. The CDR3 coding sequence is TGCGCCAGCAGCTTGGCAAGGACTAGCGGAGCTGACAATGAGCAGTTCTTC.

This rearrangement joins TRBV5-1 to TRBJ1-1, with D unclear. V was shortened by 2 bases and J by 8 bases, with 22 bases between the two germline ends. CDR3 size: 16 residues. Germline loops: CDR1 SGHRS, CDR2 YFSETQ. CDR3 DNA: TGCGCCAGCAGCTTCAACGGGGAGATAAATCGAGTGGAAGCTTTCTTT. The encoded protein is CASSFNGEINRVEAFF.

The sample holds a few counts of this clonotype. The V and J genes are TRBV9 and TRBJ2-1; 10 bases are shared with TRBD2. V was pared by 4 bases and J by 0 bases, with 13 bases of the junction left unmatched. CDR1 and CDR2 (germline): SGDLS, YYNGEE. CDR3 length equals 19 residues. The CDR3 region is CASSPIAGGQSYSYNEQFF. For the CDR3, the DNA is TGTGCCAGCAGCCCCATAGCGGGAGGACAATCCTACTCCTACAATGAGCAGTTCTTC.

This clonotype was found a few times. The chain has TRBV6-2 or TRBV6-3 and TRBJ1-1; D may be TRBD1 (6 bases). Per germline, CDR1 MNHEY and CDR2 SVGEGT. The V gene lost 6 bases and the J gene lost 6 bases, with 17 bases spanning the gap. This CDR3 contains 14 residues. CDR3 DNA: TGTGCCAGCAGGATACAGGGACGTCGCCCTGAAGCTTTCTTT. Its translation is CASRIQGRRPEAFF.

This sequence joins TRBV12-3 or TRBV12-4 and TRBJ2-7; TRBD1 matches 12 bases. CDR3 length: 14 residues. Trimming removed 7 bases from V and 7 bases from J; junction bases left unmatched: 8. This CDR3 is CASTLRDRGREQYF. The CDR3, as DNA: TGTGCCAGCACTCTCCGGGACAGGGGGCGAGAGCAGTACTTC.

The chain has TRBV9 and TRBJ2-7; weak D call: TRBD2 (6 bases). The CDR3 has 14 amino acids. The germline CDR1 and CDR2 sequences are SGDLS and YYNGEE. V dropped 4 bases and J dropped 4 bases, with 15 bases sitting between them. CDR3 loop: CASSPLSGSYEQYF. In nucleotides, the CDR3 is TGTGCCAGCAGCCCCCTATCCGGGAGTTACGAGCAGTACTTC.

The J gene is TRBJ2-4, the V gene TRBV6-6, with a possible D match to TRBD1 (6 bases). The CDR3 consists of 16 residues. Germline values: CDR1 MNHNY, CDR2 SVGAGI (reference sequence). V was clipped by 5 bases and J by 0 bases, with 14 bases between them. The CDR3 coding sequence is TGTGCCAGCAGTCCTTTGGACAGAGTAGCCAAAAACATTCAGTACTTC. Translation gives CASSPLDRVAKNIQYF.

The V and J genes are TRBV4-2 and TRBJ2-1, with 12 bases identical to TRBD2. J lost 1 base, V lost 2 bases, and 0 bases had no gene match. The CDR3 is made up of 16 amino acids. Germline lookup yields CDR1 LGHNA and CDR2 YNFKEQ. In DNA, the CDR3 is TGTGCCAGCAGCCAACTAGCGGGAGGGTCCTACAATGAGCAGTTCTTC. This codes for CASSQLAGGSYNEQFF.

A few counts support this clonotype. The chain recombines TRBV28 with TRBJ2-5; TRBD2 matches at 15 bases. Unmatched junction bases numbered 5, after V lost 11 bases and J lost 4 bases. Looked up from germline, CDR1 is MDHEN and CDR2 is SYDVKM. The CDR3 extends over 14 amino acids. This chain's CDR3 is CAARTSGRVETQYF. The CDR3, as DNA: TGTGCCGCCAGGACTAGCGGGAGGGTAGAGACCCAGTACTTC.

This clonotype was counted only a few times. The rearrangement joins TRBV27 to TRBJ2-1; weak D call: TRBD1 (5 bases). This CDR3 is built from 14 residues. Germline V gives CDR1 MNHEY, CDR2 SMNVEV (reference sequence). The V end was cut by 5 bases, the J end by 1 base, with 9 bases between. In nucleotides, the CDR3 is TGTGCCAGCAGTGACAGAGGATCCTACAATGAGCAGTTCTTC. Its protein product is CASSDRGSYNEQFF.

The sample holds a few counts of this clonotype. The V gene is TRBV6-5, the J gene TRBJ2-7, with 9 bases fitting TRBD1. The junction had 11 bases not matched to a gene; V was cut back by 10 bases and J by 7 bases. CDR3 size: 13 residues. Germline lookup yields CDR1 MNHEY and CDR2 SVGAGI. CDR3 loop: CAIRGTGTREQYF. Written as DNA, the CDR3 is TGTGCCATCAGAGGGACAGGGACAAGGGAGCAGTACTTC.

The table lists this clonotype with a few counts. The chain links TRBV9 to TRBJ2-6; D not certain. Germline V gives CDR1 SGDLS, CDR2 YYNGEE. V was trimmed by 0 bases and J by 3 bases, leaving 13 bases between them. The CDR3 spans 17 residues. CDR3 sequence (DNA): TGTGCCAGCAGCGTAGATTTGGGCCCTGGTGGGGCCAACGTCCTGACTTTC. Translation: CASSVDLGPGGANVLTF.

The chain recombines TRBV5-1 with TRBJ2-3; no clear D gene. The CDR3 contains 13 residues. Germline V gives CDR1 SGHRS, CDR2 YFSETQ. Between the trimmed V and J ends, which lost 4 bases and 0 bases, there was a span of 6 bases. CDR3 nucleotide sequence: TGCGCCAGCAGCCCGCTCAGCACAGATACGCAGTATTTT. Its translation: CASSPLSTDTQYF.

V is TRBV2 and J is TRBJ1-4; D call uncertain. Trimming removed 7 bases from V and 8 bases from J, with 14 bases in between. Per the germline V gene, CDR1 is SNHLY and CDR2 is FYNNEI. CDR3 size: 13 residues. The CDR3 loop reads CASTGYAGEKLFF. CDR3 nucleotides: TGTGCCAGCACTGGTTACGCTGGGGAAAAACTGTTTTTT. Full variable domain (missing parts from reference TRBV2 and TRBJ1-4): EPEVTQTPSHQVTQMGQEVILRCVPISNHLYFYWYRQILGQKVEFLVSFYNNEISEKSEIFDDQFSVERPDGSNFTLKIRSTKLEDSAMYFCASTGYAGEKLFFGSGTQLSVL.

V gene TRBV19 combines with J gene TRBJ2-3, with D unclear. CDR3 size: 13 residues. V was pared by 6 bases and J by 3 bases, with 10 bases between. CDR1 LNHDA and CDR2 SQIVND come from the germline V gene (reference sequence). CDR3: CASRPDGTDTQYF. In DNA, the CDR3 is TGTGCCAGTAGACCGGACGGGACAGATACGCAGTATTTT. Supplemented by reference TRBV19 and TRBJ2-3, the full variable domain reads DGGITQSPKYLFRKEGQNVTLSCEQNLNHDAMYWYRQDPGQGLRLIYYSQIVNDFQKGDIAEGYSVSREKKESFPLTVTSAQKNPTAFYLCASRPDGTDTQYFGPGTRLTVL.

This clonotype was seen more than once but under ten times. V gene TRBV20-1 combines with J gene TRBJ2-5; 11 bases line up with TRBD2. The CDR3 contains 15 residues. Trimming at V came to 2 bases and at J to 4 bases, leaving 6 bases not matched to a gene. Germline lookup yields CDR1 DFQATT and CDR2 SNEGSKA (reference sequence). The DNA for the CDR3 is TGCAGTGCTAGACCGACTAGCGGGATTGTAGAGACCCAGTACTTC. Its protein is CSARPTSGIVETQYF.

This clonotype was seen at least ten times. V is TRBV25-1 and J is TRBJ2-7, with unresolved D. CDR1 MGHDK and CDR2 SYGVNS come from the germline V gene. The CDR3 consists of 13 residues. V shed 1 base and J shed 3 bases, with 7 bases lying between them. Here the CDR3 DNA reads TGTGCCAGCAGTGAATTCCACCACTACGAGCAGTACTTC. It translates to CASSEFHHYEQYF.